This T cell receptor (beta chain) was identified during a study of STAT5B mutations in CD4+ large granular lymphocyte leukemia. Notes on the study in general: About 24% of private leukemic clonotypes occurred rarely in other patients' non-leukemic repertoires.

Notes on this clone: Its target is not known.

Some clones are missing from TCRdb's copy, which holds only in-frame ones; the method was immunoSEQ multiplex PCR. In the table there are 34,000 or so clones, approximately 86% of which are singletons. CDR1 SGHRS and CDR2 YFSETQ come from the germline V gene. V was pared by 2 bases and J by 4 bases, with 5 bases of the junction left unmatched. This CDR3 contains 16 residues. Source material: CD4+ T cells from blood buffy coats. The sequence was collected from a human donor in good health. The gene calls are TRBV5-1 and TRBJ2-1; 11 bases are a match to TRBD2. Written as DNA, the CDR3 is TGCGCCAGCAGCTTAACTAGCGGGAGATTTTACAATGAGCAGTTCTTC. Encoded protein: CASSLTSGRFYNEQFF.